This T cell receptor beta chain emerged from a study of cytomegalovirus exposure and HLA in healthy donors. Findings and caveats of the study: In an earlier analysis, about 87% or about 30%: the productive usage of most TCR beta V segments. The only immune exposure information that was available was CMV serostatus.

Germline V CDR1 and CDR2: SEHNR, FQNEAQ (reference sequence). This CDR3 comprises 14 residues. V was pared by 3 bases and J by 8 bases, with 13 bases between. A note on this clone: What it recognizes is unknown.

In the PCR, 60 Vbeta and 13 Jbeta primers were used. Using immunoSEQ multiplex PCR, the repertoire was profiled, and TCRdb retains in-frame clones only, with some absent. The data show 130,000 or so clones, roughly 71% seen once. The chain recombines TRBV7-9 with TRBJ1-4, with no clear D. The sample taken for sequencing was PBMCs. This TCR derives from a woman aged 40 to 50 in good health and CMV-seronegative. CDR3 sequence reads: CASSFIGPSEKLFF. The DNA for the CDR3 is TGTGCCAGCAGCTTTATTGGGCCTTCCGAAAAACTGTTTTTT.